The sequence of this TCR beta chain was determined in a study of shared clonotypes between healthy human individuals. Once extracted for a subset, genomic DNA was divided evenly among several immunoSEQ plates. PCR replicates performed on unsorted PBMC used roughly 320 ng DNA, around 28,000 T cell genomes. Repertoires were generated with immunoSEQ multiplex PCR, while TCRdb's copy carries only in-frame clones and drops some. Of roughly 480,000 clones in the sample, 70% to 85% were seen once. The germline CDR1 and CDR2 sequences are LNHDA and SQIVND (reference sequence). The CDR3 is made up of 13 amino acids. Trimming took 11 bases from V and 7 from J; bases not matched to a gene: 11. The donors, all of them Caucasian adults, lived in Nashville, Tennessee. This clone came up many times.

The chain has TRBV19 and TRBJ1-2; 9 bases are a match to TRBD1. This TCR derives from a woman in her thirties or forties in good health. Some clones in this sample may be carry-over from other donors' samples. Input material: PBMCs. The CDR3 sequence: CASRGTGLFGYTF. CDR3 DNA sequence: TGTGCCTCTAGGGGGACAGGGTTATTTGGCTACACCTTC.